This T cell receptor beta chain was obtained from a study of HIV-infected patients and healthy controls. The CDR3 covers 16 residues. V dropped 7 bases and J dropped 1; count of bases not matched to a gene: 9. Broader study findings: Compared with healthy controls, HIV-infected patients showed less CDR3 sharing between individuals.

The repertoire came from unfractionated whole blood and reflected all unsorted peripheral T cells. The RNA source was an approximately 2.4 ml peripheral blood draw. cDNA was made from approximately 500 ng RNA using alpha and beta constant primers. Using multiplexing indices, alpha and beta chain libraries were generated apart by chain-specific third strand synthesis. TCRdb analysed the 5' RACE reads with MiXCR anew, one entry per CDR3 protein. Of fewer than 20,000 distinct CDR3 sequences in the sample, more than 9% were seen once. There are many counts of this clonotype. The antigen is unknown. This TCR derives from an adult in good health. The source material was blood. The chain couples TRBV12-3 or TRBV12-4 to TRBJ2-1, with TRBD2 matching over 8 bases. CDR3: CASNPGGGTSYNEQFF. In DNA, the CDR3 is TGTGCCAGCAACCCCGGCGGGGGGACATCCTACAATGAGCAGTTCTTC.